The 2 T cell receptor beta chains listed next were all sequenced from one sample in a study of blood T cell repertoires in COVID-19. Data came from immunoSEQ multiplex PCR; TCRdb stores just in-frame clones and leaves some out. The sample lists some 49,000 clones, just over 90% occurring once. Input material: peripheral blood. The receptors were gathered from a man aged 55-75 years with COVID-19, enrolled during active disease.

Turning to this clone: Germline and junction disagree at one end, which may indicate a read error. The rearrangement uses TRBV5-1 and TRBJ2-3; TRBD1 matches 7 bases. This CDR3 comprises 15 residues. Looked up from germline, CDR1 is SGHRS and CDR2 is YFSETQ. CDR3 residues: CASSLDRSSTDTQYF. The CDR3 DNA is TGCGCCAGCAGTTTGGACAGGTCAAGCACAGATACGCAGTATTTT.

V usage is TRBV14 and J usage is TRBJ1-2; D gene unclear. V shed 1 base and J shed 4 bases, with 13 bases lying between them. The germline V gene has CDR1 SGHDN and CDR2 FVKESK. This CDR3 spans 15 amino acids. Here the CDR3 reads CASSQGGLQAYGYTF. CDR3 nucleotides: TGTGCCAGCAGCCAAGGAGGGCTTCAAGCCTATGGCTACACCTTC.